This T cell receptor beta chain was documented in a study of PD-L1 blockade in urothelial cancer. As for the study in general: Patients had received 0 to 3 prior chemotherapy regimens. General study findings and limits: Pretreatment TCR clonality in blood under the median foretold superior survival.

The length of the CDR3 is 14 residues. J gave up 0 bases and V 6 bases, and 3 bases lay outside the gene matches. The V gene's germline CDR1 is MDHEN and CDR2 SYDVKM. Sample time point: peripheral blood 6 weeks after treatment start. Patients in the study were battling locally advanced or metastatic urothelial carcinoma. The assay was immunoSEQ multiplex PCR, and TCRdb's table has in-frame clones only and misses some. The table lists about 120,000 clones, around 88% of them singletons. With respect to this clone: Its cognate antigen is unknown.

The chain couples TRBV28 to TRBJ2-7; TRBD1 matches 9 bases. This specimen was PBMCs, taken around atezolizumab (anti-PD-L1) treatment. This TCR was sampled from a man aged 55 to 69 with urothelial cancer. The CDR3: CASRRDRVSYEQYF. CDR3 coding DNA: TGTGCCAGCAGGCGGGACAGGGTCTCCTACGAGCAGTACTTC.